Detailed here is one TCR beta chain. The data are from a study of shared clonotypes between healthy human individuals. Repertoires were generated with immunoSEQ multiplex PCR, while TCRdb's copy carries only in-frame clones and drops some. The repertoire consists of 600,000 to 700,000 clones, with less than 80% occurring once and the leading ten covering under 2%. V lost 4 bases, J lost 1 base, and 24 bases lay in between. The CDR3 length is 19 residues. Germline V gene lookup returns CDR1 SGHNT and CDR2 YYREEE (reference sequence). This chain connects TRBV5-4 to TRBJ2-4; D is uncertain. Sequencing input: memory CD4+ T cells sorted from blood. Subset denoted: CD45RA-negative fraction. The receptor was isolated from a woman aged 30 to 39 in good health. CDR3 sequence: CASSLTLSSGPRAKNIQYF. CDR3 DNA: TGTGCCAGCAGCCTAACCCTTTCTTCAGGCCCCAGGGCCAAAAACATTCAGTACTTC.